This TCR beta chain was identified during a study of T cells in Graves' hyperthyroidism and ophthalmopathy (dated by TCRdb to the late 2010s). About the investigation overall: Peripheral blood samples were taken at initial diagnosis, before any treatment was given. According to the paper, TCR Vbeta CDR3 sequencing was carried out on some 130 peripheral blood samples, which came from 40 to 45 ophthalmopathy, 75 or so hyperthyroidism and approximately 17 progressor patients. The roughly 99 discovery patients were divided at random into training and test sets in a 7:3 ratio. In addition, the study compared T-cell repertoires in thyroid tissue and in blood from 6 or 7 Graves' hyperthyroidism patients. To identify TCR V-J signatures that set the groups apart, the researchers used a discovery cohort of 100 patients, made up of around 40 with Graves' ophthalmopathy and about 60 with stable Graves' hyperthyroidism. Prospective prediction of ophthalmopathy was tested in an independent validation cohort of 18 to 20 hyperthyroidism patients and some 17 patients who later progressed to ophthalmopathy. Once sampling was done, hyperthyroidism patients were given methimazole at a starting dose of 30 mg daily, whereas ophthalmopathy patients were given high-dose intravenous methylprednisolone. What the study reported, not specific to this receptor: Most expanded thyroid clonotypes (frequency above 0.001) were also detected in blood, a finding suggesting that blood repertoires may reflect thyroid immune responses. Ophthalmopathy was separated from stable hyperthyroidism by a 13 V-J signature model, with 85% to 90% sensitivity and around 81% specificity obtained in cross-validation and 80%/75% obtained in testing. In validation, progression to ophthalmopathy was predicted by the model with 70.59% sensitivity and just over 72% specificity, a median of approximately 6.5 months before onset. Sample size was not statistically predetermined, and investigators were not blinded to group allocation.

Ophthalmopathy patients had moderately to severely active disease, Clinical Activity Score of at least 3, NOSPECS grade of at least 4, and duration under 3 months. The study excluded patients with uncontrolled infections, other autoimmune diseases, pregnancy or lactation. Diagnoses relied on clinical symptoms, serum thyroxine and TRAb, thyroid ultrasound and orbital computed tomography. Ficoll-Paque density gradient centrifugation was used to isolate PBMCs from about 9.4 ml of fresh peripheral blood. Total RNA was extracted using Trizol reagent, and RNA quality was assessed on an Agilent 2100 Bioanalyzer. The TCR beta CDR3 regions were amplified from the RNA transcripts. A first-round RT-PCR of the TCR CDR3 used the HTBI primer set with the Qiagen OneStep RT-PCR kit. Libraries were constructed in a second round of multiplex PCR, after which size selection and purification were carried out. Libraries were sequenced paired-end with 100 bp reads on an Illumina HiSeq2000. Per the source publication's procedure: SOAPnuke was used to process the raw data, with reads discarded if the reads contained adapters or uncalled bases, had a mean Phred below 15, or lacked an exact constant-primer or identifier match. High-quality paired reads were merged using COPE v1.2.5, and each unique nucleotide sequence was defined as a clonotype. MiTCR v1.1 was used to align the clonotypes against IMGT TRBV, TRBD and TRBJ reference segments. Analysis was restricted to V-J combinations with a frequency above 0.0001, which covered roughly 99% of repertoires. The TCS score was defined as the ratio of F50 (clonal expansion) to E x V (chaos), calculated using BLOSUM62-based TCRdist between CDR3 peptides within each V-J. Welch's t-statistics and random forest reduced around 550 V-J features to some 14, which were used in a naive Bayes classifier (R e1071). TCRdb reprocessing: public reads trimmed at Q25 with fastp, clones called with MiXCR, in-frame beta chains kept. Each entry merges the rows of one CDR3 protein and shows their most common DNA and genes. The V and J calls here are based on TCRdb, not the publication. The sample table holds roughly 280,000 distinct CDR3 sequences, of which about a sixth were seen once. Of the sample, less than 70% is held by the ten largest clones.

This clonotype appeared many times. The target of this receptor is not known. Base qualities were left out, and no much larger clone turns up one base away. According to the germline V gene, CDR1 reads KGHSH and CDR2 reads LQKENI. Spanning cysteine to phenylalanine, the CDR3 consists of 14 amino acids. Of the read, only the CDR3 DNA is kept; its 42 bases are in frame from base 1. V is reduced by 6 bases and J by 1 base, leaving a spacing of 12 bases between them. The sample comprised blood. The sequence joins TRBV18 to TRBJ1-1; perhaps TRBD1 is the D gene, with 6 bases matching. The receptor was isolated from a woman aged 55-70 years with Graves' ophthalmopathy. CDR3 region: CASSRDRQNTEAFF. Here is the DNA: TGTGCCAGCTCGCGCGACAGGCAGAACACTGAAGCTTTCTTT. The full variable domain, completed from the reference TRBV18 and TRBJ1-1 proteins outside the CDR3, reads NAGVMQNPRHLVRRRGQEARLRCSPMKGHSHVYWYRQLPEEGLKFMVYLQKENIIDESGMPKERFSAEFPKEGPSILRIQQVVRGDSAAYFCASSRDRQNTEAFFGQGTRLTVV.